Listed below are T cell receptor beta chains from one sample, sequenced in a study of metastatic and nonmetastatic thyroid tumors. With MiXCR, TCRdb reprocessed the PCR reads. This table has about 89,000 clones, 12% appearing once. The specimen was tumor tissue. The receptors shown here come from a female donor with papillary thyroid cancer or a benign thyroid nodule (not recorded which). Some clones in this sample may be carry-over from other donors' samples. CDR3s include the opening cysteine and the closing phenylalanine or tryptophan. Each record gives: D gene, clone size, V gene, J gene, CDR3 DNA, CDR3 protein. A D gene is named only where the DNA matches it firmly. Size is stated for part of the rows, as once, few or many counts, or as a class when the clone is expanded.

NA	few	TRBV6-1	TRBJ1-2	TGTGCCAGCAGCGAGCGGATCGGGGACGAGAGGGGCTACACCTTC	CASSERIGDERGYTF
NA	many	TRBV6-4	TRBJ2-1	TGTGCCAGCAGTACGGCTGTGGGGCCCTACAATGAGCAGTTCTTC	CASSTAVGPYNEQFF
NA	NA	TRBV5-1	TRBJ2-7	TGCGCCAGCAGGACGGGGGTAGAGCAGTACTTC	CASRTGVEQYF
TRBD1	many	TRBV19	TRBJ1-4	TGTGCCAGTACCTTGACAGGGGGCAATGAAAAACTGTTTTTT	CASTLTGGNEKLFF
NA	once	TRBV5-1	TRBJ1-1	TGTGCCAGCAGCTTGGGTTACGGGGGGTACAATGAAGCTTTCTTT	CASSLGYGGYNEAFF
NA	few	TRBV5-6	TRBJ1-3	TGTGCCAGCAGCCGGGACTCCGGCTCTGGAAACACCATATATTTT	CASSRDSGSGNTIYF
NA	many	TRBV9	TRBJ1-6	TGTGCCAGCAGCGGAAGGGACTCTAATTCACCCCTCCACTTT	CASSGRDSNSPLHF
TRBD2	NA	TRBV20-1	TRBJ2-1	TGCGGTGCTAGAGATATATCGGGAGGCCCAGGCAGGAAGCAGTTCTTC	CGARDISGGPGRKQFF
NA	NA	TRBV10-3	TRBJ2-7	TGTGCCATATCAGCCCGGGACGAGCGGTACTTC	CAISARDERYF
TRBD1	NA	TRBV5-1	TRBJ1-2	TGCGCCAGCAGCTTGGGAGAGGGGGCCTATGGCTACACCTTC	CASSLGEGAYGYTF
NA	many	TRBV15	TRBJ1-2	TGTGCCACCAGCAGGGGGGTGACGGACGCAACTTATGGCTACACCTTC	CATSRGVTDATYGYTF
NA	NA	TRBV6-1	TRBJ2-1	TGTGCCAGCAGACAGACACGGTATCAGTTCTTC	CASRQTRYQFF
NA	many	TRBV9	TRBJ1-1	TGTGCCAGCAGTACAGGGATGAACACTGAAGCTTTCTTT	CASSTGMNTEAFF
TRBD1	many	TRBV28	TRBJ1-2	TGTGCCAGCAGTTTACCACGGACAGGCTATGGCTACACCTTC	CASSLPRTGYGYTF
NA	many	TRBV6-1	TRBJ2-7	TGTGCGAGCCTTGGACAGTTTTCCTACGAGCAGTACTTC	CASLGQFSYEQYF
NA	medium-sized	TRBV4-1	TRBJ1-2	TGCGCCAGCAGCCAAGGGAGGGGGAATAACTATGGCTACACCTTC	CASSQGRGNNYGYTF
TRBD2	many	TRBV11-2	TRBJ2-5	TGTGCCAGCAGCCCGGGGACTAGCCGGTTGTATGGGACCCAGTACTTC	CASSPGTSRLYGTQYF
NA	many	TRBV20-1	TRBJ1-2	TGCAGTGCTAGTGCGGGGGTAAGCTATGGCTACACCTTC	CSASAGVSYGYTF
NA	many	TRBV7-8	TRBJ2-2	TGTGCCAGCAGCTTAGCGGGGACCGGGGAGCTGTTTTTT	CASSLAGTGELFF
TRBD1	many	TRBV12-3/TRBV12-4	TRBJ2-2	TGTGCCAGCAGTAAACAGGGGAAAAGCGGGGAGCTGTTTTTT	CASSKQGKSGELFF
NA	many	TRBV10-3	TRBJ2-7	TGTGCCATCAGAGGGGGAGTCGAGCAGTACTTC	CAIRGGVEQYF
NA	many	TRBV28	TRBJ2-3	TGTGCCAGCAGTTCTTGGCCCTCGGGGGCGGGAGAGTTGGACACGCAGTATTTT	CASSSWPSGAGELDTQYF
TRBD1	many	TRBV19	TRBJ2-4	TGTGCCAGTAGTGTCTCGGGACAGGGTAAAAACATTCAGTACTTC	CASSVSGQGKNIQYF